This entry lists 5 T cell receptor beta chains sequenced from one sample in a study of blood T cell repertoires in COVID-19. Produced via immunoSEQ multiplex PCR; TCRdb's table is partial and in-frame only. The sample has about 300,000 clones; 85% are singletons. The sequenced material came from PBMCs or T cells enriched from blood (not recorded which). Source of these receptors: a woman aged 45-65 years who had recovered from COVID-19.

The chain combines TRBV3-1 (or the pseudogene TRBV3-2) with TRBJ1-4, with a possible D match to TRBD1 (5 bases). The CDR3 has 15 residues. The germline V gene has CDR1 LGHDT and CDR2 YNNKEL (reference sequence). V was cut by 4 bases and J by 4 bases, with 13 bases left in between. The CDR3 nucleotides are TGTGCCAGCAGCCCGGACACCACGGGTAATGAAAAACTGTTTTTT. It specifies CASSPDTTGNEKLFF.

The V and J genes are TRBV28 and TRBJ1-3, with D hard to call. The CDR3 covers 18 residues. CDR1 MDHEN and CDR2 SYDVKM come from the germline V gene. V lost 6 bases, J lost 0 bases, and 21 bases lay in between. CDR3 DNA sequence: TGTGCCAGCAGACGCGGACTGGGTGAGCTGGGCTCTGGAAACACCATATATTTT. Amino acid sequence: CASRRGLGELGSGNTIYF.

This chain uses TRBV9 with TRBJ1-2; 9 positions agree with TRBD1. Germline-derived CDR1 and CDR2 are SGDLS and YYNGEE. With 4 bases clipped from V and 8 bases from J, the junction kept 12 bases outside the gene matches. The CDR3 extends over 15 amino acids. CDR3: CASSPRTGAAEGYTF. CDR3 coding DNA: TGTGCCAGCAGCCCCCGGACAGGGGCGGCTGAAGGCTACACCTTC.

The chain carries TRBV7-6 and TRBJ2-7; 15 nucleotides agree with TRBD2. The CDR3 is made up of 17 amino acids. V trimming: 4 bases; J trimming: 5 bases; junction bases outside the gene matches: 9. The germline V gene has CDR1 SGHVS and CDR2 FNYEAQ. The CDR3, as DNA: TGTGCCAGCAGCTCCGGGACTAGCGGGAGGAGAGTGGACGAGCAGTACTTC. It translates to CASSSGTSGRRVDEQYF.

The chain joins TRBV29-1 to TRBJ2-2; D gene uncertain. The CDR3 is 12 amino acids. CDR1 is SQVTM and CDR2 is ANQGSEA in the germline V gene. V was trimmed by 4 bases and J by 4 bases, leaving 7 bases between them. CDR3 sequence: CSVVTVTGELFF. The CDR3 DNA is TGCAGCGTTGTAACTGTCACCGGGGAGCTGTTTTTT.